This TCR beta chain was found in a study of blood T cell repertoires in COVID-19 (dated by TCRdb to 2018 to 2020). With respect to the entire study: The collaborator samples originated in the United States, Italy and Spain and spanned the acute and convalescent phases of COVID-19. The prospective study material was composed of cDNA or gDNA derived from T cells, B-cell-depleted T cells, or PBMCs. Deeply sampled blood TCRbeta repertoires from subjects exposed to, actively infected with, or recovered from COVID-19 were included in the dataset. A freely available public database, intended as a resource for researchers studying the immune response to SARS-CoV-2, is where the repertoires were released. Samples came from the ongoing ImmuneRACE study (first 160 participants) plus 1,254 subjects from 6 global collaborators. Nearly every sample came with metadata listing a de-identified subject ID, COVID-19 status, age in years and sex. HLA class I and class II types, where available, came from metadata supplied by the sample provider rather than from assay-based typing.

This clone came up a few times. No antigen is known for it. Per-base qualities were not stored, and no clone one base away is much larger. TCRbeta CDR3 regions were amplified from genomic DNA using the immunoSEQ Assay, a bias-controlled multiplex PCR. In the paper's pipeline: The number of nucleated cells in each sample was estimated by amplification of reference gene primers within the assay. To quantify the absolute abundance of each unique TCRbeta CDR3 rearrangement, sequence reads were collapsed and filtered. For each sample, productive Simpson clonality was calculated as the square root of Simpson's diversity index across productive rearrangements. TCRdb took this table from immuneACCESS and kept in-frame rearrangements with V and J called. Such tables lack part of the clones; where checked against another copy, unresolved V genes explain under half of the gap, and the rest is unexplained. The V and J calls and the clone size are those of that table, but D and trimming were determined from the DNA. Counted in this sample were approximately 150,000 clones; 87% of them appeared once. Clones ranked in the top ten supply 1.2% of the sample.

Based on the germline V gene, the CDR1 and CDR2 sequences are KGHSH and LQKENI. A distance of 12 bases separates the germline ends of V and J, which lose 3 bases and 6 bases respectively. The CDR3 holds 14 amino acids from the cysteine to the phenylalanine. The DNA shown is the 42-base CDR3, in frame from base 1. The study at large found these results: The quantity of clinical and demographic metadata differed by source and by participant and was supplied without curation.

Participants in the prospective study were enrolled through a virtual design, were aged roughly 18 to 100 years, and lived in 24 United States geographic areas. Cohort assignment in the prospective study relied on participant-reported clinical history from a screening survey and a study questionnaire. Each participant in the prospective study had whole blood, serum and a nasopharyngeal or oropharyngeal swab collected by mobile phlebotomists. Participants in the prospective study had the option to provide additional blood draws and questionnaires over an approximately 2-month period. Before DNA extraction, blood samples from the prospective study were shipped at room temperature or frozen.

Sequencing was done on a sample of PBMCs or T cells enriched from blood (not recorded which). The TCR comes from a human donor with acute COVID-19. The donor label of this sample is uncertain. The chain was built from TRBV18 and TRBJ1-5; confidence is insufficient to name the D gene. The DNA sequence is TGTGCCAGCTCACCGGACGGGAGTGGTCAGCCCCAGCATTTT. Its protein product is CASSPDGSGQPQHF.